This entry concerns a single T cell receptor beta chain. These data come from a study of blood T cell repertoires in COVID-19. Study in general: From T cells, B-cell-depleted T cells, or PBMCs came the material, which was cDNA or gDNA.

As originally analysed: Reference gene primer amplification gave nucleated cell count estimates. TCRdb's copy holds only in-frame clones and misses some; the assay was immunoSEQ multiplex PCR. V, J and clone size are those of that table, while D and trimming were read from the DNA. The sample holds about 60,000 clones, around 88% seen once. From germline, CDR1 is MDHEN and CDR2 SYDVKM. Deletions cut 7 bases from V and 6 bases from J, with 6 bases between. CDR3 length: 10 amino acids. This clonotype was sampled from a woman of 80 years or more with active COVID-19. This chain joins TRBV28 and TRBJ1-2; D possibly corresponds to TRBD1 (6 bases). Material for sequencing was peripheral blood. In DNA, the CDR3 is TGTGCCAGCACAGGGGATGGCTACACCTTC. Its protein is CASTGDGYTF.